This T cell receptor beta chain was sequenced for a study of CD8 T cells in ankylosing spondylitis. Broader study findings: The disease-linked clones had a CD8+ phenotype and low blood frequencies. Some motif variants were previously reported in reactive arthritis synovial fluid and blood. A motif of eight highly homologous TCR beta variants was seen as apparently characteristic of ankylosing spondylitis blood.

With molecular barcodes, quantitative 5'-RACE was used to make the TCR beta libraries. One entry per CDR3 protein, called by TCRdb with MiXCR from the 5' RACE reads. Of approximately 220,000 distinct CDR3 sequences in the sample, about a sixth are singletons; the top ten hold about two fifths. Germline V lookup: CDR1 SGHRS, CDR2 YFSETQ. The J segment lost 1 base and the V segment lost 2 bases, leaving 1 base of the junction unmatched. This CDR3 comprises 15 residues. This clonotype was seen a few times. Its matching antigen is unknown. The rearrangement uses TRBV5-1 and TRBJ2-5; 11 bases align to TRBD2. This clonotype was obtained from a male donor with ankylosing spondylitis. The material sequenced was blood, either unsorted or a sorted T cell fraction (not recorded which). The CDR3 DNA is TGCGCCAGCAGCTTTAGCGGGGGGGCCCAAGAGACCCAGTACTTC. Translating gives CASSFSGGAQETQYF.